The clone carrying this TCR beta chain has just a few counts. Through a sample-barcoded 5' primer and a J-beta primer mix, a second PCR was run for about 7 to 12 cycles. Via MiXCR, TCRdb re-called the 5' RACE reads, giving one row per CDR3 protein. The table records about 560,000 distinct CDR3 sequences, roughly a quarter of them present only once. The sample is drawn from a study of blood T cells in healthy people across ages. Trimming removed 8 bases from V and 2 bases from J; junction bases left unmatched: 9. CDR3 length: 15 residues. Looked up from germline, CDR1 is SNHLY and CDR2 is FYNNEI. These data also formed part of another study, on T cells of mothers and their children.

The chain recombines TRBV2 with TRBJ2-3; 8 positions agree with TRBD2. The sequenced sample consisted of blood. This receptor was identified in a boy aged 2 to 10 in good health. The CDR3 DNA follows: TGTGCCAGCGCCGAGGTAGCGGGGACCACAGATACGCAGTATTTT. Protein sequence: CASAEVAGTTDTQYF.